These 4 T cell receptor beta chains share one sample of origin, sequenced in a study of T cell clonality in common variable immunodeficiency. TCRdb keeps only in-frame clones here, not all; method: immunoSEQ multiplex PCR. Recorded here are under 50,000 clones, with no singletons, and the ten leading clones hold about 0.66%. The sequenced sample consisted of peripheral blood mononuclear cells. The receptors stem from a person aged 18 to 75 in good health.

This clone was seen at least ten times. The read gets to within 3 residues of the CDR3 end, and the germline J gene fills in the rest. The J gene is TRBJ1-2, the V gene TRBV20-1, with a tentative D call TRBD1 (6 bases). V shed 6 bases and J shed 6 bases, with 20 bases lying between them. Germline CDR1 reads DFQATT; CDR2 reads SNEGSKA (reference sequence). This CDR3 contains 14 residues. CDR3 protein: CSAPSPTGHDGYTF. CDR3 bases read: TGCAGTGCGCCCAGCCCCACAGGGCATGATGGC.

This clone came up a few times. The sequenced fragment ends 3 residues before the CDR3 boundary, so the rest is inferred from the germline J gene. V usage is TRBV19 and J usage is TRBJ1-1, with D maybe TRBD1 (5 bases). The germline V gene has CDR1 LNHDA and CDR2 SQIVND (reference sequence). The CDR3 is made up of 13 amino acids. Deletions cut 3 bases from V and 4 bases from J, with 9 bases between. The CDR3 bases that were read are TGTGCCAGTAGTATGGGGGGGAGCACTGAA. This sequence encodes CASSMGGSTE. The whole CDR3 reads CASSMGGSTEAFF.

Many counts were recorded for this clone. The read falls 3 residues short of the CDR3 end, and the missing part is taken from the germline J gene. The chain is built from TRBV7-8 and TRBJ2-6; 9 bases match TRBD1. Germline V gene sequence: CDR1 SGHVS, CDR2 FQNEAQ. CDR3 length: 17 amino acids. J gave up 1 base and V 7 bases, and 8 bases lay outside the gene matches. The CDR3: CASTRGTGYSGANVLTF. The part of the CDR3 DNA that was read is TGTGCCAGCACACGAGGGACAGGGTATTCTGGGGCCAACGTC.

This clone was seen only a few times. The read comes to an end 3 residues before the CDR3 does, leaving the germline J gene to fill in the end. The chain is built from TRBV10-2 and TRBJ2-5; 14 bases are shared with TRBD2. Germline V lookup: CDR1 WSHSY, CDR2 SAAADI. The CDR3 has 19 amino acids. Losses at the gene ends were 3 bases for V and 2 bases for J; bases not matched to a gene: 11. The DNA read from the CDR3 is TGCGCCAGCAGTGATGAAATGACTAGCGGGGGGGTCATGCAAGAGACC. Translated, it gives CASSDEMTSGGVMQET. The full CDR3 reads CASSDEMTSGGVMQETQYF.